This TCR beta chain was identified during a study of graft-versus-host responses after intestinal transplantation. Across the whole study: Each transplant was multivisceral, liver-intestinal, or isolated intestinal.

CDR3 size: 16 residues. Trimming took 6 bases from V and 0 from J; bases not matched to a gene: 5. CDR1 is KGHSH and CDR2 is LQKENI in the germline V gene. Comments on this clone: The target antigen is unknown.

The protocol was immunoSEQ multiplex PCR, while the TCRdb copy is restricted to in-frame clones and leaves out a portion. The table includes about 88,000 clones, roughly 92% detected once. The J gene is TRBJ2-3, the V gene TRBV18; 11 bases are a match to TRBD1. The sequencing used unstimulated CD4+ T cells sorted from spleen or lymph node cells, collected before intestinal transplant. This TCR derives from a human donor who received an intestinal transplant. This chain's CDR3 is CASSTGQGVSTDTQYF. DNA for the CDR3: TGTGCCAGCTCCACGGGACAGGGGGTTAGCACAGATACGCAGTATTTT.